Each of the 3 T cell receptor beta chains below was sequenced from the same sample in a study of tumor-infiltrating lymphocytes in primary liver carcinoma. Making TCR beta cDNA involved 400 to 600 ng total RNA and a constant-region primer. Slightly modified ARM-PCR, run as three nested multiplex PCR rounds, produced the TCR beta libraries. Running around 9 cycles apiece, the first two PCR rounds relied on TRBV1-TRBV30 forward primers together with a C-beta reverse primer. In TCRdb, the multiplex PCR reads were re-called with MiXCR into one record per CDR3 protein. The top ten clones hold about 18% of a sample with 310,000 or so distinct CDR3 sequences, approximately 54% of them seen once. Unsorted whole blood supplied the blood RNA, and germline DNA was isolated too. Sequenced: peripheral blood. These receptors were taken from a woman aged 25-40 years with primary liver carcinoma and hepatitis B virus infection.

With regard to this clonotype: Just one base apart from a much larger clone, this may be a read error. The chain uses TRBV12-3 or TRBV12-4 and TRBJ2-1; the D is unclear. CDR3 length: 13 residues. The CDR3 protein is CASRLAVLNEQFF. The DNA of the CDR3 is TGTGCCAGCCGTTTAGCCGTGTTGAATGAGCAGTTCTTC.

This clonotype appeared a few times. The chain is built from TRBV28 and TRBJ1-1; no firm D call. The CDR3 totals 14 residues. Between the trimmed V and J ends, which lost 6 bases and 5 bases, there was a span of 16 bases. CDR1 is MDHEN and CDR2 is SYDVKM in the germline V gene. The CDR3: CASRTRTGRTEAFF. The CDR3 nucleotides are TGTGCCAGCAGGACGAGGACGGGGAGGACTGAAGCTTTCTTT.

The sample holds many counts of this clonotype. The rearrangement joins TRBV4-2 to TRBJ2-7; the D is unclear. The CDR3 runs 13 residues. CDR1 and CDR2 (germline): LGHNA, YNFKEQ. Trimming shortened V by 1 base and J by 2 bases, and 6 bases separated the two germline ends. CDR3 residues: CASSQGTTYEQYF. Written as DNA, the CDR3 is TGTGCCAGCAGCCAAGGCACGACCTACGAGCAGTACTTC.